Shown below are 12 T cell receptor beta chains from a single sample sequenced in a study of blood T cell repertoires in COVID-19. The protocol was immunoSEQ multiplex PCR, while the TCRdb copy is restricted to in-frame clones and leaves out a portion. The table lists approximately 100,000 clones, 84% of them singletons, with approximately 7.9% in the top ten. The sequenced sample consisted of peripheral blood. These receptors were collected from a woman of 80 years or more with active or convalescent COVID-19.

The V gene is TRBV20-1, the J gene TRBJ2-3; the match to TRBD2 covers 10 bases. V lost 3 bases and J lost 0; bases outside the gene matches: 9. CDR3 length: 17 residues. Germline CDR1 is DFQATT and CDR2 is SNEGSKA (reference sequence). The DNA of the CDR3 is TGCAGTGCTAGTTCCCTTAAACTAGCGGGGAGCACAGATACGCAGTATTTT. Translating gives CSASSLKLAGSTDTQYF.

The chain carries TRBV5-1 and TRBJ2-1; 11 bases are a match to TRBD2. J lost 1 base, V lost 4 bases, and 4 bases had no gene match. Germline loops: CDR1 SGHRS, CDR2 YFSETQ. This CDR3 is 16 amino acids long. The CDR3 DNA sequence: TGCGCCAGCAGCGACACTAGCGGGAGATCCTACAATGAGCAGTTCTTC. Translation: CASSDTSGRSYNEQFF.

The rearrangement links TRBV23-1 to TRBJ2-1; TRBD2 matches at 7 bases. TRBV23-1 qualifies as an ORF whose function is uncertain. This CDR3 is 17 amino acids long. Trimming cost V 1 base and J 4 bases; bases outside gene matches: 10. The CDR3 nucleotides are TGCGCCAGCAGTCAATTAAAGACTAGCCAAACGTACAATGAGCAGTTCTTC. It yields the protein CASSQLKTSQTYNEQFF.

The J gene is TRBJ1-2, the V gene TRBV4-1; 8 nucleotides align to TRBD1. Germline V gene lookup returns CDR1 MGHRA and CDR2 YSYEKL. J lost 2 bases, V lost 3 bases, and 8 bases had no gene match. This CDR3 is built from 16 residues. The CDR3 loop reads CASSHLAGQANYGYTF. Here the CDR3 DNA reads TGCGCCAGCAGCCACTTGGCGGGACAGGCCAACTATGGCTACACCTTC.

By share of the sample, this clone is medium-sized. The V call is TRBV3-1 (or the pseudogene TRBV3-2), the J call TRBJ2-7, with D hard to call. V was clipped by 1 base and J by 3 bases, with 13 bases between them. Looked up from germline, CDR1 is LGHDT and CDR2 is YNNKEL (reference sequence). This CDR3 contains 15 residues. Here the CDR3 reads CASSQVQSIYYEQYF. As DNA, the CDR3 is TGTGCCAGCAGCCAAGTGCAGTCCATATACTACGAGCAGTACTTC.

This chain links TRBV9 with TRBJ2-2; weak D call: TRBD2 (5 bases). The CDR3 extends over 16 amino acids. CDR1 and CDR2 (germline): SGDLS, YYNGEE. The V and J ends lost 2 bases and 0 bases respectively, with 11 bases between them. In DNA, the CDR3 is TGTGCCAGCAGCGTGTTTGGGGAGTCGAACACCGGGGAGCTGTTTTTT. Its translation: CASSVFGESNTGELFF.

CDR3 sequence (DNA): TGCGCCAGCAGCTTGGCCCGTAGCGGGCACAACACCGGGGAGCTGTTTTTT. Translation: CASSLARSGHNTGELFF. V and J are TRBV5-1 and TRBJ2-2; the match to TRBD2 covers 7 bases. There are 17 residues in the CDR3. The V gene's germline CDR1 is SGHRS and CDR2 YFSETQ. With 0 bases clipped from V and 2 bases from J, the junction kept 7 bases outside the gene matches.

The chain is built from TRBV3-1 (or the pseudogene TRBV3-2) and TRBJ2-1; D remains unclear. V was cut by 4 bases and J by 0 bases, with 4 bases left in between. Germline lookup yields CDR1 LGHDT and CDR2 YNNKEL (reference sequence). The CDR3 contains 13 residues. The CDR3 DNA reads as TGTGCCAGCAGCCTTCGCTCCTACAATGAGCAGTTCTTC. It specifies CASSLRSYNEQFF.

The chain combines TRBV4-1 with TRBJ2-2; 7 bases map to TRBD2. The CDR3 covers 15 residues. V shed 2 bases, J shed 5 bases, and the junction held 5 bases outside the gene matches. From germline, CDR1 is MGHRA and CDR2 YSYEKL. CDR3 DNA sequence: TGCGCCAGCAGCCAACATCTAGCGGTTACCGGGGAGCTGTTTTTT. It translates to CASSQHLAVTGELFF.

The gene calls are TRBV27 and TRBJ1-1; possible D gene TRBD1, 6 bases. Trimming left V 6 bases short and J 0 bases short, with 14 bases between. CDR3 length equals 15 residues. Germline V gene data show CDR1 as MNHEY and CDR2 as SMNVEV (reference sequence). The chain's CDR3 is CASRTTGHLNTEAFF. The CDR3 DNA follows: TGTGCCAGCAGAACAACGGGACACCTGAACACTGAAGCTTTCTTT.

The V and J genes are TRBV2 and TRBJ2-7; tentatively, D is TRBD2 (6 bases). Germline-derived CDR1 and CDR2 are SNHLY and FYNNEI. V was shortened by 6 bases and J by 4 bases, with 22 bases between the two germline ends. The CDR3 covers 16 residues. The CDR3 DNA is TGTGCCAGCAGCTTTAGCGGAACCAGTCGGGGGTACGAGCAGTACTTC. It is translated as CASSFSGTSRGYEQYF. Variable domain in full (rest from reference TRBV2 and TRBJ2-7): EPEVTQTPSHQVTQMGQEVILRCVPISNHLYFYWYRQILGQKVEFLVSFYNNEISEKSEIFDDQFSVERPDGSNFTLKIRSTKLEDSAMYFCASSFSGTSRGYEQYFGPGTRLTVT.

This chain connects TRBV5-1 to TRBJ2-1; a possible D gene is TRBD1 (6 bases). V lost 1 base and J lost 9, with 20 bases in between. This CDR3 region has 16 residues. Germline values: CDR1 SGHRS, CDR2 YFSETQ. The CDR3 here is CASSLTGNYGNSEQFF. CDR3 in DNA: TGCGCCAGCAGCTTGACAGGGAACTACGGAAACTCTGAGCAGTTCTTC.